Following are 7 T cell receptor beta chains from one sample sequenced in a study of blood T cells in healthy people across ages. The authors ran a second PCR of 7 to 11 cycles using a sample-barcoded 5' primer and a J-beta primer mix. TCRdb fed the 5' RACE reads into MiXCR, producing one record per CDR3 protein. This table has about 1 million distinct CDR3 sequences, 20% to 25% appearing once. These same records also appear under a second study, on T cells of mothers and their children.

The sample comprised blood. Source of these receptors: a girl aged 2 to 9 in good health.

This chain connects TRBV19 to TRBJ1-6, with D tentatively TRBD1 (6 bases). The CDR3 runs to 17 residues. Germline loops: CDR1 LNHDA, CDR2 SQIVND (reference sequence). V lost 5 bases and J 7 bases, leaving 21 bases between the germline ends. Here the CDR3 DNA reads TGTGCCAGTAGTTCCCTCGGCTCAGGGGCCCTCAATTCACCCCTCCACTTT. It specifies CASSSLGSGALNSPLHF.

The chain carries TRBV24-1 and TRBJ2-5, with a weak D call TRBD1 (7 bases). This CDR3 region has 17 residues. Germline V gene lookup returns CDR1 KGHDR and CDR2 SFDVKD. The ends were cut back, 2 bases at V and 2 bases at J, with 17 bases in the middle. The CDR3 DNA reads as TGTGCCACCAGTGATTCAGGAGGGGGCACCTGGCAAGAGACCCAGTACTTC. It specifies CATSDSGGGTWQETQYF.

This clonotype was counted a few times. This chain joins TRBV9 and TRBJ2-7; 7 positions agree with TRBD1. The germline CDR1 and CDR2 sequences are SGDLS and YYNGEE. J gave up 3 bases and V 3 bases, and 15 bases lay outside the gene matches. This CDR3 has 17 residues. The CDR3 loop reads CASSGGPITGAGYEQYF. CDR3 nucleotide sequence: TGTGCCAGCAGCGGAGGCCCCATCACAGGGGCAGGCTACGAGCAGTACTTC.

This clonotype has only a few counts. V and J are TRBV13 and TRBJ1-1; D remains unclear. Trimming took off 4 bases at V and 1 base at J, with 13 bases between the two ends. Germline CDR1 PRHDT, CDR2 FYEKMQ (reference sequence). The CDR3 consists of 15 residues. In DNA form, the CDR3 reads TGTGCCAGCAGCTACGGAACGGACGGGAACACTGAAGCTTTCTTT. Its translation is CASSYGTDGNTEAFF.

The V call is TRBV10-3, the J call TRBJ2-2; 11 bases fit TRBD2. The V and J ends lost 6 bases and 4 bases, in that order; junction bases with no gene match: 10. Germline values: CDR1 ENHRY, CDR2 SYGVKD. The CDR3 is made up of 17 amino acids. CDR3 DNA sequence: TGTGCCATCAGGTTAGAAGTAGCGGGAGGGAGCACCGGGGAGCTGTTTTTT. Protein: CAIRLEVAGGSTGELFF.

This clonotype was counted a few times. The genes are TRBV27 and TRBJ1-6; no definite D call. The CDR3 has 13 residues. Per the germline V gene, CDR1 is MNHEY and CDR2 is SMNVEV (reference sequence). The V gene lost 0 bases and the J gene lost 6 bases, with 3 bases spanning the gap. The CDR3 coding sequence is TGTGCCAGCAGTTTATCCCCTAATTCACCCCTCCACTTT. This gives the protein CASSLSPNSPLHF.

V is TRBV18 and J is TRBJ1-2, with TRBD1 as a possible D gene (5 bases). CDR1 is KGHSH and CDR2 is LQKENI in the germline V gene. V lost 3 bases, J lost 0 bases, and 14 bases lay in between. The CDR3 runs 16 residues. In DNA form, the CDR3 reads TGTGCCAGCTCACCCACCACGGGACGGACTAACTATGGCTACACCTTC. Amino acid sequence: CASSPTTGRTNYGYTF.